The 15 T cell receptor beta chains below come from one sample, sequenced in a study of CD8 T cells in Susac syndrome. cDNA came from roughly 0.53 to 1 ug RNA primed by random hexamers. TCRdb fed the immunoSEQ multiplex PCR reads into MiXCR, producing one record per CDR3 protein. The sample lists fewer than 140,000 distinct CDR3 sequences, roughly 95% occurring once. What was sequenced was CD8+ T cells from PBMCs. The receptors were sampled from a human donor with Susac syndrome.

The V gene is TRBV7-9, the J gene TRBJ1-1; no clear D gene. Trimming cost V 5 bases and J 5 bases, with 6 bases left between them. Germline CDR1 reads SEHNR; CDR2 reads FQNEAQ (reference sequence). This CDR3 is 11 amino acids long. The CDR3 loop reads CASSPETEAFF. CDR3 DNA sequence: TGTGCCAGCAGCCCGGAAACTGAAGCTTTCTTT.

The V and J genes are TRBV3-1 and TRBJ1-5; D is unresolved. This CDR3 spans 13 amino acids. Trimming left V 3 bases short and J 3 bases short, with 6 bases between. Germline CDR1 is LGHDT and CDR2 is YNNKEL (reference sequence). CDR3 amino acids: CASSQYPNQPQHF. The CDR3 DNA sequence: TGTGCCAGCAGCCAGTACCCCAATCAGCCCCAGCATTTT.

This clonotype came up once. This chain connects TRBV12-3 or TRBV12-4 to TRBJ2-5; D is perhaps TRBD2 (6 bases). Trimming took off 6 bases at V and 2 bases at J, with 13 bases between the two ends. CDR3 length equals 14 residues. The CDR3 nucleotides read TGTGCCAGCAGCTACCAGGGAGGTCAAGAGACCCAGTACTTC. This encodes CASSYQGGQETQYF.

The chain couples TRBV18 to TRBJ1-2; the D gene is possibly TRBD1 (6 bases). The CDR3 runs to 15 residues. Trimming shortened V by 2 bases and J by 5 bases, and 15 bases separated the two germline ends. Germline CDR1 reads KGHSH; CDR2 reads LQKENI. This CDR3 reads CASSPTQGLKYGYTF. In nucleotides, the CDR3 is TGTGCCAGCTCACCAACCCAGGGGTTAAAGTATGGCTACACCTTC.

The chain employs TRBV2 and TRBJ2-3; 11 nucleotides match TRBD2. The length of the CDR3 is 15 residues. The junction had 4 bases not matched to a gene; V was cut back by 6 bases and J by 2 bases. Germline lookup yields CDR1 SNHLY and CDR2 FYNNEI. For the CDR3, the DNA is TGTGCCAGCAGAGAACTAGCGGGGGACACAGATACGCAGTATTTT. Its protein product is CASRELAGDTDTQYF. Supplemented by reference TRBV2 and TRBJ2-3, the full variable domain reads EPEVTQTPSHQVTQMGQEVILRCVPISNHLYFYWYRQILGQKVEFLVSFYNNEISEKSEIFDDQFSVERPDGSNFTLKIRSTKLEDSAMYFCASRELAGDTDTQYFGPGTRLTVL.

CDR3 in amino acids: CASSQGTTGVEQETQYF. The DNA for the CDR3 is TGCGCCAGCAGCCAGGGTACCACAGGGGTTGAACAAGAGACCCAGTACTTC. The chain employs TRBV4-1 and TRBJ2-5; 7 nucleotides align to TRBD1. Germline V lookup: CDR1 MGHRA, CDR2 YSYEKL. The ends lost 3 bases at V and 2 bases at J; junction bases unmatched: 12. CDR3 size: 17 residues.

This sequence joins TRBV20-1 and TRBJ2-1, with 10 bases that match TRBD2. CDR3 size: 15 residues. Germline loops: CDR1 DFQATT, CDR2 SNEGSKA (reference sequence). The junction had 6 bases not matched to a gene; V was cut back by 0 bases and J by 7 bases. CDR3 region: CSAREGTSGVNEQFF. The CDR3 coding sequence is TGCAGTGCTAGAGAAGGCACTAGCGGGGTTAATGAGCAGTTCTTC.

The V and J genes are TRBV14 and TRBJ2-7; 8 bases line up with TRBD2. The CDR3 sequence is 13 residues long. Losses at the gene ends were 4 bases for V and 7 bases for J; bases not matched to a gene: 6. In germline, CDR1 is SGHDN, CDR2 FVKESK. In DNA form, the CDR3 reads TGTGCCAGCAGCCTGCGGGGGGCGCAGGAGCAGTACTTC. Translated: CASSLRGAQEQYF.

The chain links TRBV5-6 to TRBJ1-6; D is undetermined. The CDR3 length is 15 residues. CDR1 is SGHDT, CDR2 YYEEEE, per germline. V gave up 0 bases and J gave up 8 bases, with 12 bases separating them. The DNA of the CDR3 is TGTGCCAGCAGCTTGGGGCCCAGGTCGTATTCACCCCTCCACTTT. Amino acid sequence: CASSLGPRSYSPLHF.

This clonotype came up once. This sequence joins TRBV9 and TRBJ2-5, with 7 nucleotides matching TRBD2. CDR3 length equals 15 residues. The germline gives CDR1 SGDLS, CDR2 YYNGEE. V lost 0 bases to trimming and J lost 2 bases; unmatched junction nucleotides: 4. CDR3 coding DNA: TGTGCCAGCAGCGTAGGGGAGGGGAGACAAGAGACCCAGTACTTC. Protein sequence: CASSVGEGRQETQYF.

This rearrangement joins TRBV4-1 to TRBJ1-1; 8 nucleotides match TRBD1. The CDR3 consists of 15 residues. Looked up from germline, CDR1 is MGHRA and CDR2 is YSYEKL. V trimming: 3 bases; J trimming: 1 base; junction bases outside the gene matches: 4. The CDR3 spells CASSQRGQANTEAFF. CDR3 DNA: TGCGCCAGCAGCCAGCGGGGACAGGCGAACACTGAAGCTTTCTTT.

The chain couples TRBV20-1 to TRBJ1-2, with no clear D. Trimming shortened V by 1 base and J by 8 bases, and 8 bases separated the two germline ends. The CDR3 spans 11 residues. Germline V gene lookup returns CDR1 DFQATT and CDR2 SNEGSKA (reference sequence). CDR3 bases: TGCAGTGCTAGAGGCGGCGGGGGCTACACCTTC. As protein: CSARGGGGYTF.

CDR3 sequence reads: CASSSGGQSNQPQHF. In nucleotides, the CDR3 is TGTGCCAGCAGCTCAGGGGGGCAGAGCAATCAGCCCCAGCATTTT. The chain joins TRBV9 to TRBJ1-5, with 7 bases matching TRBD1. Germline V gene sequence: CDR1 SGDLS, CDR2 YYNGEE. The CDR3 spans 15 residues. V lost 4 bases to trimming and J lost 1 base; unmatched junction nucleotides: 5.

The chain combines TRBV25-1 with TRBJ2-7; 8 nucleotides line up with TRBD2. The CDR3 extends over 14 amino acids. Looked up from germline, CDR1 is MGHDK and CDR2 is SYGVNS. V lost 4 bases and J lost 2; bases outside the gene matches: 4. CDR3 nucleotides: TGTGCCAGCAGTGGACGGGAGGGACCCTACGAGCAGTACTTC. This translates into CASSGREGPYEQYF.

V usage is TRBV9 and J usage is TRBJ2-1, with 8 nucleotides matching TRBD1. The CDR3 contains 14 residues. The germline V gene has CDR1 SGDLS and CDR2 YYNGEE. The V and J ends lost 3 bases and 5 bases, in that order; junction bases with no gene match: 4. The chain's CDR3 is CASSGRTGHNEQFF. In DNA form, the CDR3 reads TGTGCCAGCAGCGGGAGGACAGGGCACAATGAGCAGTTCTTC.